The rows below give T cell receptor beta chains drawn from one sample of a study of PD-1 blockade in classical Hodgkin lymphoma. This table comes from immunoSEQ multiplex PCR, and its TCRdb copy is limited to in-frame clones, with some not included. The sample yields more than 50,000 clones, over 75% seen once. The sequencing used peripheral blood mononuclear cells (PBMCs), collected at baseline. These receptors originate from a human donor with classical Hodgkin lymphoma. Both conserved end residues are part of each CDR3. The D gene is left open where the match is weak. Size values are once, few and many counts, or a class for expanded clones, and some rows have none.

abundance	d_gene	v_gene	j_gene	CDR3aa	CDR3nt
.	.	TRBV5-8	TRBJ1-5	CASSRGWVREEDQPQHF	TGTGCCAGCAGTCGCGGTTGGGTCAGGGAAGAGGATCAGCCCCAGCATTTT
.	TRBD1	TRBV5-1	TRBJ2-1	CASSRDRAGEQFF	TGCGCCAGCAGTCGGGACAGGGCGGGTGAGCAGTTCTTC
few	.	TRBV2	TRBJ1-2	CASRVNRDGDTF	TGTGCCAGCAGGGTGAACAGGGATGGGGACACCTTC
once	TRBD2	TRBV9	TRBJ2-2	CASSVQRGNTGELFF	TGTGCCAGCAGCGTCCAGCGGGGGAACACCGGGGAGCTGTTTTTT
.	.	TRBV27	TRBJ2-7	CASSPLELGLPRYEQYF	TGTGCCAGCAGTCCCCTCGAATTGGGGTTGCCCCGCTACGAGCAGTACTTC
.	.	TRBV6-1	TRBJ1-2	CASNFQGGGYTF	TGTGCCAGCAATTTCCAGGGTGGTGGCTACACCTTC
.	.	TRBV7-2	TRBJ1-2	CASSATSRQATYLF	TGTGCCAGCAGCGCAACCTCCAGGCAGGCCACCTACCTCTTC
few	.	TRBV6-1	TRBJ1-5	CASSEGYQPQHF	TGTGCCAGCAGTGAAGGGTATCAGCCCCAGCATTTT
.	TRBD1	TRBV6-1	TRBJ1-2	CASSEAGTGVYGYTF	TGTGCCAGCAGTGAAGCTGGGACAGGGGTATATGGCTACACCTTC
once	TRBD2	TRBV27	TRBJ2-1	CASSDLLGLAGKSSYNEQFF	TGTGCCAGCAGCGACCTCTTAGGACTAGCGGGGAAGAGCTCCTACAATGAGCAGTTCTTC
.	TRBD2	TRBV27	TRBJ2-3	CASRERTSGSRAQYF	TGTGCCAGCAGGGAAAGGACTAGCGGGTCCCGGGCGCAGTATTTT
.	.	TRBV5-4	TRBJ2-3	CASSLPGASTDTQYF	TGTGCCAGCAGCTTGCCGGGGGCAAGCACAGATACGCAGTATTTT
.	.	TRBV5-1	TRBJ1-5	CASSLAGDKNQPQHF	TGCGCCAGCAGCTTGGCGGGGGACAAAAATCAGCCCCAGCATTTT
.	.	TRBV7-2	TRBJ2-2	CASSLPGGLGTGELFF	TGTGCCAGCAGCTTACCGGGGGGCCTTGGCACCGGGGAGCTGTTTTTT
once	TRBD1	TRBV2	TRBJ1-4	CASSLTPDYGRGHEKLFF	TGTGCCAGCAGCCTCACTCCGGATTATGGCAGGGGGCATGAAAAACTGTTTTTT
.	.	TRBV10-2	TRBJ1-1	CASSESRTVLTTEAFF	TGCGCCAGCAGTGAGTCTCGGACGGTTCTGACCACTGAAGCTTTCTTT
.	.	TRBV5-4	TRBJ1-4	CASSRSGGALEEKLFF	TGTGCCAGCAGTCGTAGTGGGGGGGCTCTCGAGGAAAAACTGTTTTTT
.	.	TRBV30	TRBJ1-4	CARAQDAGPEKLFF	TGTGCCCGCGCCCAGGACGCCGGTCCTGAAAAACTGTTTTTT
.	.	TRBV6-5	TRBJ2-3	CASRWGRTNTDTQYF	TGTGCCAGCAGGTGGGGTCGGACCAACACAGATACGCAGTATTTT
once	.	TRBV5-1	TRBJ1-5	CASKYGFERRGLSRANQPQHF	TGCGCCTCCAAGTACGGCTTCGAGAGGAGGGGATTAAGCCGTGCGAATCAGCCCCAGCATTTT
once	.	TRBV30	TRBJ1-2	CAWTREVYGYTF	TGTGCCTGGACCAGAGAGGTCTATGGCTACACCTTC
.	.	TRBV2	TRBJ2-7	CASSETRAGLYEQYF	TGTGCCAGCAGTGAAACTCGGGCAGGGCTCTACGAGCAGTACTTC
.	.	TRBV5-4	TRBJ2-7	CASSPGRALTSYEQYF	TGTGCCAGCAGCCCGGGCCGGGCCCTCACTTCCTACGAGCAGTACTTC
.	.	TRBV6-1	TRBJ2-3	CASSEAQGDTQYF	TGTGCCAGCAGTGAAGCGCAAGGAGATACGCAGTATTTT
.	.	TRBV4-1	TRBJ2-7	CASSRVERGSYEQYF	TGCGCCAGCAGCCGGGTGGAACGGGGCTCCTACGAGCAGTACTTC
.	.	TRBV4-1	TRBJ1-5	CASSQDTGSNQPQHF	TGCGCCAGCAGCCAAGATACTGGTAGCAATCAGCCCCAGCATTTT
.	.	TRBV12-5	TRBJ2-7	CASGPPDSWEQYF	TGTGCTAGTGGTCCCCCGGACAGCTGGGAGCAGTACTTC
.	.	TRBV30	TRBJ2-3	CAWHGGLTDTQYF	TGTGCCTGGCACGGGGGGCTCACAGATACGCAGTATTTT
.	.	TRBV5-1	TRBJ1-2	CASSLYGYTF	TGCGCCAGCAGCTTGTATGGCTACACCTTC
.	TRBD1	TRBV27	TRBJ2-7	CASSAWTGLSYEQYF	TGTGCCAGTTCGGCCTGGACAGGGCTATCCTACGAGCAGTACTTC
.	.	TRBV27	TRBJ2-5	CASSLRAGETQYF	TGTGCCAGCAGTTTACGAGCGGGAGAGACCCAGTACTTC
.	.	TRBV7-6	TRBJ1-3	CASSLVQGGSSGNTIYF	TGTGCCAGCAGCTTAGTTCAAGGAGGTAGCTCTGGAAACACCATATATTTT
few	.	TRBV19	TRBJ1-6	CASLEQGGNSPLHF	TGTGCCAGTCTCGAGCAGGGAGGGAATTCACCCCTCCACTTT
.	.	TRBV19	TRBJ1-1	CASSTHFSGNMNTEAFF	TGTGCCAGTAGTACCCATTTTTCGGGAAACATGAACACTGAAGCTTTCTTT
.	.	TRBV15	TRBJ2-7	CATSRGNDAYYEQYF	TGTGCCACCAGCAGAGGTAACGACGCATACTACGAGCAGTACTTC
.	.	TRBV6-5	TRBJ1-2	CASSPTGYRDYTF	TGTGCCAGCAGTCCTACAGGGTATAGGGATTACACCTTC
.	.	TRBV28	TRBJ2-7	CASGTADGSLYEQYF	TGTGCCAGTGGGACGGCGGACGGCTCTCTGTACGAGCAGTACTTC
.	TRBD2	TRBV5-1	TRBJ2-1	CASRLAVYNEQFF	TGCGCCAGCAGGCTAGCGGTCTACAATGAGCAGTTCTTC
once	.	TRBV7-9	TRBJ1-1	CASSLDGLNTEAFF	TGTGCCAGCAGCCTGGACGGACTTAACACTGAAGCTTTCTTT
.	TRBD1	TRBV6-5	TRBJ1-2	CASSRQGGGYGYTF	TGTGCCAGCAGTCGACAGGGGGGAGGTTATGGCTACACCTTC
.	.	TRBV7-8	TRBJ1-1	CASSSRAGLGGTEAFF	TGTGCCAGCAGCTCTAGGGCGGGTTTGGGGGGCACTGAAGCTTTCTTT
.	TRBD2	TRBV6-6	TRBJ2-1	CASSYPYAGEDNEQFF	TGTGCCAGCAGTTACCCGTACGCGGGGGAGGACAATGAGCAGTTCTTC
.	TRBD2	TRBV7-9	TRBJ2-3	CASSFSTSPSTDTQYF	TGTGCCAGCAGCTTCTCGACTAGCCCCTCCACAGATACGCAGTATTTT
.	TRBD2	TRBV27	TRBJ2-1	CASSPGVAGGYNEQFF	TGTGCCAGCAGTCCAGGGGTAGCGGGGGGATACAATGAGCAGTTCTTC
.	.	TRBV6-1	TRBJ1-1	CASSFAENTEAFF	TGTGCCAGCAGTTTTGCAGAGAACACTGAAGCTTTCTTT
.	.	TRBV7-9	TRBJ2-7	CASSPFPIKAYEQYF	TGTGCCAGCAGCCCTTTCCCGATAAAAGCCTACGAGCAGTACTTC
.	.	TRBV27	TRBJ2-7	CASSSVGEQYF	TGTGCCAGCAGTTCAGTAGGTGAGCAGTACTTC
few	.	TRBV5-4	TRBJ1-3	CASSSSRGYGNTIYF	TGTGCCAGCAGCTCCTCGCGCGGGTATGGAAACACCATATATTTT
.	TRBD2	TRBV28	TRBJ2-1	CASSLGLAAYNEQFF	TGTGCCAGCAGTTTGGGACTAGCGGCATACAATGAGCAGTTCTTC
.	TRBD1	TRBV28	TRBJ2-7	CASSPGQGTYEQYF	TGTGCCAGCAGTCCGGGACAGGGAACCTACGAGCAGTACTTC
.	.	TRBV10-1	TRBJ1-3	CASPGLGKRATVPGNTIYF	TGCGCCAGCCCCGGGTTGGGGAAAAGGGCGACCGTACCGGGAAACACCATATATTTT
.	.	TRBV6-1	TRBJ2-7	CASSAKTAAYEQYF	TGTGCCAGCAGTGCGAAGACAGCGGCGTACGAGCAGTACTTC
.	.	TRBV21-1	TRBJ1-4	CASSIKEGVISEKLFF	TGTGCCAGCAGCATAAAGGAGGGGGTAATTAGTGAAAAACTGTTTTTT
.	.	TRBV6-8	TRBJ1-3	CASSYGGNDPSSGNTIYF	TGTGCCAGCAGTTACGGGGGCAATGATCCCAGCTCTGGAAACACCATATATTTT
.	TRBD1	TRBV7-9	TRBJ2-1	CASSDGQVAYNEQFF	TGTGCCAGCAGCGACGGACAGGTGGCCTACAATGAGCAGTTCTTC
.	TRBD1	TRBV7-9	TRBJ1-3	CASSSDRDSGNTIYF	TGTGCCAGCAGCTCGGACAGGGACTCTGGAAACACCATATATTTT
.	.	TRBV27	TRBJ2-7	CASSLAGNAYEQYF	TGTGCCAGCAGTTTAGCGGGTAATGCCTACGAGCAGTACTTC
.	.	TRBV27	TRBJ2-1	CASSLSRDFLEQFF	TGTGCCAGCAGTTTATCACGGGACTTCCTTGAGCAGTTCTTC
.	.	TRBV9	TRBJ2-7	CASSDPDRRQQYF	TGTGCCAGCAGCGATCCCGACAGGAGACAGCAGTACTTC